Shown below are 5 T cell receptor beta chains from a single sample sequenced in a study of blood T cell repertoires in COVID-19. TCRdb keeps only in-frame clones here, not all; method: immunoSEQ multiplex PCR. The repertoire holds approximately 270,000 clones, with around 86% as singletons. Sequenced: peripheral blood. The receptors come from a man aged 50-59 years with acute or convalescent COVID-19.

The CDR3 loop reads CASSQDQQGAVEQYF. The CDR3 DNA sequence: TGCGCCAGCAGCCAAGATCAACAGGGGGCTGTCGAGCAGTACTTC. J is TRBJ2-7 and V is TRBV4-1; 9 bases fit TRBD1. V was pared by 0 bases and J by 6 bases, with 6 bases of the junction left unmatched. Germline V CDR1 and CDR2: MGHRA, YSYEKL. There are 15 residues in the CDR3.

This clone is a singleton in its sample. The chain has TRBV19 and TRBJ2-5; perhaps TRBD1 as D (5 bases). The V gene's germline CDR1 is LNHDA and CDR2 SQIVND (reference sequence). The CDR3 is 12 amino acids. V lost 6 bases and J lost 5, with 10 bases in between. CDR3 sequence: CASSSSGETQYF. The CDR3 bases are TGTGCCAGTAGCTCTTCAGGGGAGACCCAGTACTTC.

The rearrangement links TRBV6-6 to TRBJ2-1; 7 positions match TRBD2. Germline-derived CDR1 and CDR2 are MNHNY and SVGAGI (reference sequence). The CDR3 totals 19 residues. After removal of 5 bases from V and 2 bases from J, the junction contained 18 bases not matched to a gene. CDR3 sequence (DNA): TGTGCCAGCAGTCCTGGTGCGGCCCAGCGGGGTAACACCTACAATGAGCAGTTCTTC. It specifies CASSPGAAQRGNTYNEQFF.

The chain employs TRBV11-2 and TRBJ1-2, with 12 bases lining up with TRBD1. The J segment lost 8 bases and the V segment lost 5 bases, leaving 6 bases of the junction unmatched. Germline CDR1 is SGHAT and CDR2 is FQNNGV. This CDR3 has 14 residues. The CDR3 here is CASSLGQGAGGYTF. CDR3 DNA sequence: TGTGCCAGCAGCCTGGGACAGGGGGCGGGGGGCTACACCTTC.

CDR3 nucleotides: TGTGCCAGCAGCCGGCGGGCGACAGGGACCTACAATGAGCAGTTCTTC. It translates to CASSRRATGTYNEQFF. The V gene is TRBV5-4, the J gene TRBJ2-1, with 7 nucleotides matching TRBD1. The junction had 9 bases not matched to a gene; V was cut back by 4 bases and J by 2 bases. Germline assignment: CDR1 SGHNT and CDR2 YYREEE (reference sequence). The CDR3 has 16 amino acids.